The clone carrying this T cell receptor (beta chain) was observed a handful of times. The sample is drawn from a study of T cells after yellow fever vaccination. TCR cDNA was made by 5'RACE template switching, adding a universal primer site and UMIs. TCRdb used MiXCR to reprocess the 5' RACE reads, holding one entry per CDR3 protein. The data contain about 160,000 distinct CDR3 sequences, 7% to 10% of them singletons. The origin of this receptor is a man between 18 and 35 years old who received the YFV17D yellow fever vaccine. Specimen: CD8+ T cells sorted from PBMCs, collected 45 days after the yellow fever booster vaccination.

The CDR3 region has the DNA TGTGCCAGCAGCCCGGATGGATTAGGAGCTTTCTTT. Amino acid sequence: CASSPDGLGAFF. The chain uses TRBV5-5 and TRBJ1-1; D gene ambiguous. CDR1 is SGHKS and CDR2 is YYEKEE in the germline V gene (reference sequence). Trimming stripped 4 bases from V and 10 bases from J, with 14 bases between. This CDR3 is 12 amino acids long. The whole variable domain, filled in from reference TRBV5-5 and TRBJ1-1, reads DAGVTQSPTHLIKTRGQQVTLRCSPISGHKSVSWYQQVLGQGPQFIFQYYEKEERGRGNFPDRFSARQFPNYSSELNVNALLLGDSALYLCASSPDGLGAFFGQGTRLTVV.